The TCR beta chain under discussion was sequenced for a study of metastatic and nonmetastatic thyroid tumors. Overall study: A comparison of repertoires was made across blood and tumor or nodule tissue from malignant and benign thyroid patients.

V lost 2 bases to trimming and J lost 4 bases, with 4 bases between them. The CDR3 extends over 12 amino acids. Looked up from germline, CDR1 is SEHNR and CDR2 is FQNEAQ (reference sequence). In the source study's methods: The distant-metastasis classifier for papillary thyroid cancer was built from CDR3 differences across clinicopathological groups. TCRdb re-called the PCR reads via MiXCR. TCRdb, not the authors, supplied the V and J calls. There are 35,000 to 50,000 clones in the sample; 12% occur only once, and roughly 9% lies in the top ten. This clone showed up many times. Prior to thyroid surgery, none of the patients had received any treatment.

Sequencing was performed on blood. The rearrangement uses TRBV7-9 and TRBJ2-3; D unresolved. The sequence was collected from a male donor with papillary thyroid cancer or a benign thyroid nodule (not recorded which). Some clones in this sample may be carry-over from other donors' samples. The CDR3 bases are TGTGCCAGCAGCTTACTGTCAGATACGCAGTATTTT. Translating it yields CASSLLSDTQYF.